This T cell receptor beta chain was found in a study of blood T cell repertoires in COVID-19. The CDR3 is 14 amino acids. CDR1 and CDR2 (germline): SNHLY, FYNNEI. V lost 8 bases to trimming and J lost 3 bases, with 17 bases between them. The protocol was immunoSEQ multiplex PCR, while the TCRdb copy is restricted to in-frame clones and leaves out a portion. This table has about 240,000 clones, approximately 80% appearing once. The TCR comes from a woman older than 75 with acute or convalescent COVID-19. The specimen was peripheral blood. This chain joins TRBV2 and TRBJ2-7; D might be TRBD2 (5 bases). CDR3 amino acids: CASVPGNSLYEQYF. CDR3 nucleotides: TGTGCCAGCGTGCCCGGGAACAGTCTCTACGAGCAGTACTTC.